These 7 T cell receptor beta chains were all obtained from the same sample, sequenced in a study of cytomegalovirus exposure and HLA in healthy donors. Primers for the PCR totalled 60 Vbeta and 13 Jbeta. Produced via immunoSEQ multiplex PCR; TCRdb's table is partial and in-frame only. The sample records over 250,000 clones, under 80% being singletons. The sequencing input was PBMCs. These TCRs come from a female donor in good health and CMV-seronegative.

This clone has just a few counts. The gene calls are TRBV28 and TRBJ1-1; weak D call: TRBD1 (6 bases). The CDR3 contains 14 residues. Germline CDR1 and CDR2: MDHEN and SYDVKM. With 5 bases removed from V and 0 bases from J, the gap between germline ends came to 10 bases. DNA for the CDR3: TGTGCCAGCAGTGTAACAGGGCTGAACACTGAAGCTTTCTTT. Translating it yields CASSVTGLNTEAFF.

The chain employs TRBV2 and TRBJ2-1, with a weak D call TRBD1 (6 bases). CDR3 length equals 14 residues. Germline-derived CDR1 and CDR2 are SNHLY and FYNNEI. The germline V and J ends were trimmed by 5 bases and 4 bases, with 12 bases remaining between them. The CDR3 sequence: CASSSGEGYNEQFF. CDR3 in DNA: TGTGCCAGCAGTTCAGGGGAAGGATACAATGAGCAGTTCTTC.

The rearrangement uses TRBV5-1 and TRBJ2-2; TRBD2 matches at 7 bases. The CDR3 loop spans 15 amino acids. The junction had 2 bases not matched to a gene; V was cut back by 1 base and J by 2 bases. The V gene's germline CDR1 is SGHRS and CDR2 YFSETQ. CDR3 sequence (DNA): TGCGCCAGCAGCTTGTCGGGGGGAAACACCGGGGAGCTGTTTTTT. Protein: CASSLSGGNTGELFF.

This clone has a handful of counts. The V call is TRBV18, the J call TRBJ1-5; tentatively, D is TRBD1 (6 bases). Germline CDR1 KGHSH, CDR2 LQKENI. The CDR3 runs 16 residues. Trimming cost V 3 bases and J 5 bases, with 17 bases left between them. The CDR3 nucleotides read TGTGCCAGCTCACCGACGACAGGAGCGGCGGATCAGCCCCAGCATTTT. Translation: CASSPTTGAADQPQHF. Combining the CDR3 with reference TRBV18 and TRBJ1-5 gives the whole variable domain NAGVMQNPRHLVRRRGQEARLRCSPMKGHSHVYWYRQLPEEGLKFMVYLQKENIIDESGMPKERFSAEFPKEGPSILRIQQVVRGDSAAYFCASSPTTGAADQPQHFGDGTRLSIL.

The sample holds one count of this clone. The chain joins TRBV6-1 to TRBJ1-2; TRBD1 might be the D (5 bases). This CDR3 has 13 amino acids. V was shortened by 5 bases and J by 4 bases, with 11 bases between the two germline ends. Germline assignment: CDR1 MNHNS and CDR2 SASEGT. The CDR3 DNA sequence: TGTGCCAGCAGTCCCTCCCAGGGCTATGGCTACACCTTC. Residues: CASSPSQGYGYTF.

The rearrangement uses TRBV11-3 and TRBJ2-4; 8 bases are shared with TRBD2. Germline V gene data show CDR1 as SGHNT and CDR2 as YENEEA. V was clipped by 2 bases and J by 6 bases; unmatched bases: 9. This CDR3 comprises 16 residues. The CDR3 is CASSLTFREGRNIQYF. DNA for the CDR3: TGTGCCAGCAGCTTAACGTTCCGGGAGGGCAGAAACATTCAGTACTTC.

This chain links TRBV7-9 with TRBJ2-1; D remains unclear. V was cut by 5 bases and J by 6 bases, with 11 bases left in between. This CDR3 has 13 residues. Germline CDR1 reads SEHNR; CDR2 reads FQNEAQ (reference sequence). The CDR3 region has the DNA TGTGCCAGCAGCCGAATGTCGAGCAATGAGCAGTTCTTC. Protein sequence: CASSRMSSNEQFF.